The 5 T cell receptor beta chains presented below share a single source sample, sequenced in a study of cytomegalovirus exposure and HLA in healthy donors. PCR amplification relied on 60 Vbeta primers (plus 13 Jbeta primers). Measured with immunoSEQ multiplex PCR; TCRdb has only the in-frame clones, and not every one. The profile shows approximately 150,000 clones, roughly 77% of them singletons. Sequences were obtained from PBMCs. The receptors were sampled from a young man in good health and CMV-seropositive.

The genes are TRBV7-9 and TRBJ2-1; a weak D match, TRBD1 (8 bases). Germline CDR1 SEHNR, CDR2 FQNEAQ (reference sequence). This CDR3 has 14 amino acids. Trimming left V 0 bases short and J 10 bases short, with 13 bases between. DNA of the CDR3: TGTGCCAGCAGCTTAGCACAGGGGGGGGGAGAGCAGTTCTTC. Its protein is CASSLAQGGGEQFF.

The chain has TRBV9 and TRBJ2-5; no definite D call. This CDR3 is 14 amino acids long. CDR1 and CDR2 (germline): SGDLS, YYNGEE. Trimming removed 3 bases from V and 2 bases from J, with 11 bases in between. CDR3: CASSAQPRQETQYF. The CDR3 coding sequence is TGTGCCAGCAGCGCCCAGCCGAGGCAAGAGACCCAGTACTTC.

The chain links TRBV7-2 to TRBJ2-7, with a tentative D call TRBD2 (5 bases). Per germline, CDR1 SGHTA and CDR2 FQGNSA. The CDR3 length is 12 residues. The V end lost 5 bases, the J end lost 5 bases, and 10 bases lay between the germline ends. The CDR3 sequence: CASSQRANEQYF. CDR3 sequence (DNA): TGTGCCAGCAGCCAGAGGGCTAACGAGCAGTACTTC.

This chain uses TRBV7-2 with TRBJ2-1; 8 bases line up with TRBD2. Trimming cost V 2 bases and J 0 bases; bases outside gene matches: 0. There are 15 residues in the CDR3. CDR1 is SGHTA, CDR2 FQGNSA, per germline. The CDR3 protein is CASSLREGSYNEQFF. For the CDR3, the DNA is TGTGCCAGCAGCTTACGGGAGGGCTCCTACAATGAGCAGTTCTTC.

This clone was detected only a few times. This chain links TRBV19 with TRBJ2-4; 7 bases match TRBD1. Germline CDR1 and CDR2: LNHDA and SQIVND (reference sequence). The CDR3 totals 14 residues. V shed 8 bases and J 6 bases; nucleotides not matched to a gene: 10. The CDR3 protein is CASDEGAGRNIQYF. CDR3 DNA sequence: TGTGCCAGTGACGAGGGGGCCGGCCGAAACATTCAGTACTTC.